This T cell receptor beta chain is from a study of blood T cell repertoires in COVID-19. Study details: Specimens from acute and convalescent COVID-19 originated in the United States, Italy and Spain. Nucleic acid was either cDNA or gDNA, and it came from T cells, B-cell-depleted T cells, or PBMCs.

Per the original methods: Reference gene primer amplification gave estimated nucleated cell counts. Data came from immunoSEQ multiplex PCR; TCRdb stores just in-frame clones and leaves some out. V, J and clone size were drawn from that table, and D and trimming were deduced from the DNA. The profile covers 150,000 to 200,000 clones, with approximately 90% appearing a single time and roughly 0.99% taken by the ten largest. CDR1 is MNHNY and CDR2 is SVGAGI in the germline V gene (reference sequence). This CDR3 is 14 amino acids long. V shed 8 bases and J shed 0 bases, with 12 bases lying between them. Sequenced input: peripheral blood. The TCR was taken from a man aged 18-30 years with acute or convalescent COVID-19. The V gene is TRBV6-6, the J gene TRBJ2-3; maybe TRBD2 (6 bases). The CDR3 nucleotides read TGTGCCAGCTCGCCGGGGGACAGCACAGATACGCAGTATTTT. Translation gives CASSPGDSTDTQYF.